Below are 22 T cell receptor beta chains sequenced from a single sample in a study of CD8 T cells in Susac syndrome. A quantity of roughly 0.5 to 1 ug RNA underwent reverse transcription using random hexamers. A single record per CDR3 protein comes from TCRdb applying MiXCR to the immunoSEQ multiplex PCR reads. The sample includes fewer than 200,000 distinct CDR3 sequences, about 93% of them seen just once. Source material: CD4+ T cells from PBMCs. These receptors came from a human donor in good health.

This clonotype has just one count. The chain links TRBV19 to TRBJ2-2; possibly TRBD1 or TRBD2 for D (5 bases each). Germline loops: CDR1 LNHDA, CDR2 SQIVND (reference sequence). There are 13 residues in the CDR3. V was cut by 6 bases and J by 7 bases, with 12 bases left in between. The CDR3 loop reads CASSQGTGGELFF. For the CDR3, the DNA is TGTGCCAGTAGCCAAGGGACCGGCGGGGAGCTGTTTTTT.

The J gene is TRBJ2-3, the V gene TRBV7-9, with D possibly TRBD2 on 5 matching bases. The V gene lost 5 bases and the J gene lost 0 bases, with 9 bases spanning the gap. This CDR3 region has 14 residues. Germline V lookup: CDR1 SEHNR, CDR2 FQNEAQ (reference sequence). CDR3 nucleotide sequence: TGTGCCAGCAGCGACTGGACTAGCACAGATACGCAGTATTTT. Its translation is CASSDWTSTDTQYF.

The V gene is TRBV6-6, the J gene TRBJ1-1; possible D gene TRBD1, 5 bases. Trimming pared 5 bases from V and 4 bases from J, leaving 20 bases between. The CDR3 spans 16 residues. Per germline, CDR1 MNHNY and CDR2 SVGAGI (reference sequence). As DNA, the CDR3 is TGTGCCAGCAGTCAGGCAGGGCCCAACATGGGCACTGAAGCTTTCTTT. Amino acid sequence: CASSQAGPNMGTEAFF.

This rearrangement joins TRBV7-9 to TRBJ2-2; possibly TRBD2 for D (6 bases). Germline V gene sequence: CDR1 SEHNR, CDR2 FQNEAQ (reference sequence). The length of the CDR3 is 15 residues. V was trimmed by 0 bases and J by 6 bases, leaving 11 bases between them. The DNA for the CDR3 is TGTGCCAGCAGCTTAGCGACTGGGGAGGCCGGGGAGCTGTTTTTT. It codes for CASSLATGEAGELFF. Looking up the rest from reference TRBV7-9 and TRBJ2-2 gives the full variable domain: DTGVSQNPRHKITKRGQNVTFRCDPISEHNRLYWYRQTLGQGPEFLTYFQNEAQLEKSRLLSDRFSAERPKGSFSTLEIQRTEQGDSAMYLCASSLATGEAGELFFGEGSRLTVL.

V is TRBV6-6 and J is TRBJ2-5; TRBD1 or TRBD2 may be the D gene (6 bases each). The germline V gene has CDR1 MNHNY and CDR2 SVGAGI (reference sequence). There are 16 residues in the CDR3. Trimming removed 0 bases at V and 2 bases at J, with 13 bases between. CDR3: CASSYSRRGMQETQYF. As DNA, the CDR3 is TGTGCCAGCAGTTACTCAAGGAGGGGGATGCAAGAGACCCAGTACTTC.

The CDR3 DNA follows: TGCGCCAGCAGTACGGGCGCGAACTACGAGCAGTACTTC. It encodes CASSTGANYEQYF. This sequence joins TRBV5-1 and TRBJ2-7; the D is unclear. Germline V lookup: CDR1 SGHRS, CDR2 YFSETQ. The CDR3 has 13 residues. The V gene lost 5 bases and the J gene lost 3 bases, with 12 bases spanning the gap.

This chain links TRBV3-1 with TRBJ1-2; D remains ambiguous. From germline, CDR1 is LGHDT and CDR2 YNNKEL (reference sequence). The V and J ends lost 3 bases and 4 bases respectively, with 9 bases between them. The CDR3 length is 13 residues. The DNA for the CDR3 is TGTGCCAGCAGCCACTCCAGCTCCTATGGCTACACCTTC. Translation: CASSHSSSYGYTF.

The CDR3 nucleotides are TGTGCCAGCTCACAACAGGCTAGCAATCAGCCCCAGCATTTT. It codes for CASSQQASNQPQHF. The rearrangement uses TRBV18 and TRBJ1-5; perhaps TRBD1 as D (5 bases). Trimming pared 4 bases from V and 0 bases from J, leaving 7 bases between. Germline V gene sequence: CDR1 KGHSH, CDR2 LQKENI. The CDR3 extends over 14 amino acids.

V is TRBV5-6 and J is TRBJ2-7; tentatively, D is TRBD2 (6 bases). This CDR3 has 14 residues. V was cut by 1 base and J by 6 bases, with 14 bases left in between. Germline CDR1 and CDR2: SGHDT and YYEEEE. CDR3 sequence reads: CASSLRGFQGEQYF. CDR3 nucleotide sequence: TGTGCCAGCAGCTTGCGGGGGTTTCAAGGCGAGCAGTACTTC.

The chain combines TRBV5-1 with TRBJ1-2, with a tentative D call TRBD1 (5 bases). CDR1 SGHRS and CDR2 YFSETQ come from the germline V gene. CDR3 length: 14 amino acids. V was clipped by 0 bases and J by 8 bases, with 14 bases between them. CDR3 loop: CASSLAVGRGGYTF. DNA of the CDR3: TGCGCCAGCAGCTTGGCGGTGGGACGAGGAGGCTACACCTTC. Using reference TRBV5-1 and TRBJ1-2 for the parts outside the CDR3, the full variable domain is KAGVTQTPRYLIKTRGQQVTLSCSPISGHRSVSWYQQTPGQGLQFLFEYFSETQRNKGNFPGRFSGRQFSNSRSEMNVSTLELGDSALYLCASSLAVGRGGYTFGSGTRLTVV.

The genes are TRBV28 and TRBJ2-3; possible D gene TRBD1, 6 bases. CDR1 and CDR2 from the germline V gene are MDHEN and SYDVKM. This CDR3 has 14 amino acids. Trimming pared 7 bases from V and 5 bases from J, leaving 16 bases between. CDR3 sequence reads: CASTSGEGRDTQYF. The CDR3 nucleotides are TGTGCCAGCACTTCAGGGGAAGGGAGAGATACGCAGTATTTT.

The CDR3 reads CASLDLGRDSGNTIYF. The CDR3 nucleotides read TGTGCCAGTCTTGATCTGGGCAGGGACTCTGGAAACACCATATATTTT. The gene calls are TRBV6-1 and TRBJ1-3; a possible D gene is TRBD1 (5 bases). Trimming took off 9 bases at V and 0 bases at J, with 18 bases between the two ends. Germline V CDR1 and CDR2: MNHNS, SASEGT. The CDR3 runs 16 residues.

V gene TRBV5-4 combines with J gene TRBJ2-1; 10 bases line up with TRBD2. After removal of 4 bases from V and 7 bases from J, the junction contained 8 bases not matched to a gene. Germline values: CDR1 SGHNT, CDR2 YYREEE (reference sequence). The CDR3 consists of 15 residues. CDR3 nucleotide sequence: TGTGCCAGCAGCGGAGGTACTAGCGGGACGAATGAGCAGTTCTTC. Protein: CASSGGTSGTNEQFF.

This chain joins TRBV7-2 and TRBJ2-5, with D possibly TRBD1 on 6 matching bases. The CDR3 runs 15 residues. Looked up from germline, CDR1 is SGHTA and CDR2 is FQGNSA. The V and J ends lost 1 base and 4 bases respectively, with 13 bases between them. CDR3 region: CASSLDGQTGETQYF. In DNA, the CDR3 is TGTGCCAGCAGCTTAGATGGGCAGACAGGAGAGACCCAGTACTTC.

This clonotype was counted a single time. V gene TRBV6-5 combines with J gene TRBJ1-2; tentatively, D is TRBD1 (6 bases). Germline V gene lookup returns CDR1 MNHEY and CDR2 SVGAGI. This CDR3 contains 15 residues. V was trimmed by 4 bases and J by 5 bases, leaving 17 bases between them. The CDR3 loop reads CASSSRGGLDYGYTF. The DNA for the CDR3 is TGTGCCAGCAGTTCCCGGGGGGGGCTAGATTATGGCTACACCTTC.

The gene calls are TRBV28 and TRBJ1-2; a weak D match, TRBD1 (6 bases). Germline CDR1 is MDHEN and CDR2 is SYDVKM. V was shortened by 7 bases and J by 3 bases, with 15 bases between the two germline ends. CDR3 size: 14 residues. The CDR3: CASTPTGADYGYTF. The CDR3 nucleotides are TGTGCCAGCACCCCGACGGGGGCAGACTATGGCTACACCTTC.

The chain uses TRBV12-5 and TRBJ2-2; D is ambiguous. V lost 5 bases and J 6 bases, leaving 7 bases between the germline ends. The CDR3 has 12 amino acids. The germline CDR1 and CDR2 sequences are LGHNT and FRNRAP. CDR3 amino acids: CASGPRSGELFF. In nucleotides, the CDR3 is TGTGCTAGTGGTCCCCGCTCCGGGGAGCTGTTTTTT.

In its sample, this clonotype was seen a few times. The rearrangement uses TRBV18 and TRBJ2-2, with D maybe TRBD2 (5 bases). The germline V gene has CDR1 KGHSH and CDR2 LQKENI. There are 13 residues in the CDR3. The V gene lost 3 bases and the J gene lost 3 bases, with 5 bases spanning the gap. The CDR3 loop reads CASSPRDTGELFF. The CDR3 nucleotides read TGTGCCAGCTCACCGAGGGACACCGGGGAGCTGTTTTTT.

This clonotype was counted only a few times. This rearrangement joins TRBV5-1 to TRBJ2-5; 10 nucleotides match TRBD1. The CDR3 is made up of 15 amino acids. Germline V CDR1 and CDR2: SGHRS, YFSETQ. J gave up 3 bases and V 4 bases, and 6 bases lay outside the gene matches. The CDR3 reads CASSPTGGTEETQYF. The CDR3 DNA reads TGCGCCAGCAGCCCGACAGGGGGCACGGAAGAGACCCAGTACTTC. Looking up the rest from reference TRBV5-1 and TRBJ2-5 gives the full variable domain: KAGVTQTPRYLIKTRGQQVTLSCSPISGHRSVSWYQQTPGQGLQFLFEYFSETQRNKGNFPGRFSGRQFSNSRSEMNVSTLELGDSALYLCASSPTGGTEETQYFGPGTRLLVL.

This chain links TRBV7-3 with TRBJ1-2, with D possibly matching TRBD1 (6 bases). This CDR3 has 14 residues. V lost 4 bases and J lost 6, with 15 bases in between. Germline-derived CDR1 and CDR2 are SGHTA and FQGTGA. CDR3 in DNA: TGTGCCAGCAGCTCAGGCCCAGGGGTGGATGGCTACACCTTC. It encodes CASSSGPGVDGYTF.

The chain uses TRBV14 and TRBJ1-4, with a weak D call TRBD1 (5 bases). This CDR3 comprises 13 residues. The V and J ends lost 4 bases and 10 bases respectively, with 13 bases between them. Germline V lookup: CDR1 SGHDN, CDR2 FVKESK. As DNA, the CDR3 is TGTGCCAGCAGCCCCGAACTCCAGGGAAAACTGTTTTTT. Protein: CASSPELQGKLFF.

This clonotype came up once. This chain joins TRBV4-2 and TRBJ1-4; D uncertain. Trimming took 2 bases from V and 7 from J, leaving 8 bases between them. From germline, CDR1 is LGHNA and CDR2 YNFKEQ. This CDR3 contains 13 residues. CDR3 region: CASSQLTGEKLFF. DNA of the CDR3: TGTGCCAGCAGCCAACTGACGGGTGAAAAACTGTTTTTT.